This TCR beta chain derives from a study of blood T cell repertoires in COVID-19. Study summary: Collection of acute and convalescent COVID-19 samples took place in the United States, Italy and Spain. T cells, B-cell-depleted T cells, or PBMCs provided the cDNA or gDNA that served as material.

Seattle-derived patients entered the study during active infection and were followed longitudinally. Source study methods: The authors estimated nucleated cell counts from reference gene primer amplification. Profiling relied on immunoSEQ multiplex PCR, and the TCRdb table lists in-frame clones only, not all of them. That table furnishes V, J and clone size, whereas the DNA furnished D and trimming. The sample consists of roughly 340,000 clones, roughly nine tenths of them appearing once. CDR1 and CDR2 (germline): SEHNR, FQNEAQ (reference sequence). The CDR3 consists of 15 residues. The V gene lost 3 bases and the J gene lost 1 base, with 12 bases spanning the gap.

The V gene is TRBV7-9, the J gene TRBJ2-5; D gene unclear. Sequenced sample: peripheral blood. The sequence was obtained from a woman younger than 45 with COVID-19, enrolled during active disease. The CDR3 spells CASSFNSLLQETQYF. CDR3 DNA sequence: TGTGCCAGCAGCTTTAACAGTCTACTCCAAGAGACCCAGTACTTC.